This T cell receptor beta chain appears in the sequencing data of a study of cytomegalovirus exposure and HLA in healthy donors. This clone has just one count. What it binds is not known. Study outcomes and limitations: A later analysis linked a missense variant in DCLRE1C to the trimming of TCR beta V and J genes.

The CDR3 has 18 residues. Germline-derived CDR1 and CDR2 are SGHDN and FVKESK. The junction had 9 bases not matched to a gene; V was cut back by 1 base and J by 2 bases. PCR primers comprised 60 Vbeta and 13 Jbeta primers. Some clones are missing from TCRdb's copy, which holds only in-frame ones; the method was immunoSEQ multiplex PCR. Of fewer than 200,000 clones listed, more than 85% are singletons. Source material: PBMCs. The V call is TRBV14, the J call TRBJ2-7; 12 bases are a match to TRBD2. The sequence derives from a girl under three years old in good health and CMV-seronegative. The CDR3 region has the DNA TGTGCCAGCAGCCAAGTCCCGGGACTAGCGGGTTTCCCCTACGAGCAGTACTTC. Its protein is CASSQVPGLAGFPYEQYF. The variable domain in full, completed from reference TRBV14 and TRBJ2-7, reads EAGVTQFPSHSVIEKGQTVTLRCDPISGHDNLYWYRRVMGKEIKFLLHFVKESKQDESGMPNNRFLAERTGGTYSTLKVQPAELEDSGVYFCASSQVPGLAGFPYEQYFGPGTRLTVT.